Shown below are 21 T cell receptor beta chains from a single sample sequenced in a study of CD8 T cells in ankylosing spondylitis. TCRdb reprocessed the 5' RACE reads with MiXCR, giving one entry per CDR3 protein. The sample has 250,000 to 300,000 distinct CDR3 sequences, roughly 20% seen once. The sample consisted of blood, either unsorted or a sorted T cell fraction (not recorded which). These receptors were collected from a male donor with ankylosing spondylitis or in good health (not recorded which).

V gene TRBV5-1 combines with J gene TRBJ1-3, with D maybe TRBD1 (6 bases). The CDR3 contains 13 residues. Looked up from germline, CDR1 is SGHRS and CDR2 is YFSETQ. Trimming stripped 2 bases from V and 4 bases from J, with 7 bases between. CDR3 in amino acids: CASSFGTGNTIYF. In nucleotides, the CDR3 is TGCGCCAGCAGCTTTGGGACAGGAAACACCATATATTTT. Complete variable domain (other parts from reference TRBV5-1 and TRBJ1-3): KAGVTQTPRYLIKTRGQQVTLSCSPISGHRSVSWYQQTPGQGLQFLFEYFSETQRNKGNFPGRFSGRQFSNSRSEMNVSTLELGDSALYLCASSFGTGNTIYFGEGSWLTVV.

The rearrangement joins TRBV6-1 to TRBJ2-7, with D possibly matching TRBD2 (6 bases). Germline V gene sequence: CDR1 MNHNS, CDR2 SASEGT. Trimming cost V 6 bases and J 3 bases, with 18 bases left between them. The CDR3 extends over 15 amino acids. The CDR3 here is CASSPGEASYYEQYV. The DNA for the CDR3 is TGTGCCAGCAGCCCCGGGGAGGCCTCCTACTACGAGCAGTACGTC.

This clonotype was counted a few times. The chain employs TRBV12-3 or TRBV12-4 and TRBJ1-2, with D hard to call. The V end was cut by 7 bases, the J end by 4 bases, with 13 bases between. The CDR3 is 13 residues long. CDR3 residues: CASTQIAGYGYTF. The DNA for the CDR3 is TGTGCCAGCACCCAAATCGCGGGCTATGGCTACACCTTC.

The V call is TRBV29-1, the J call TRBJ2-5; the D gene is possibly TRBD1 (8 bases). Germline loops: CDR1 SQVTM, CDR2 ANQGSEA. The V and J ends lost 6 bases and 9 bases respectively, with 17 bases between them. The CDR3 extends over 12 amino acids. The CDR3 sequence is CSVDRGREAQYF. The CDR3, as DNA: TGCAGCGTCGACAGGGGCCGGGAGGCCCAGTACTTC. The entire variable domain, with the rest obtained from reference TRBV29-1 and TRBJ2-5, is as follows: SAVISQKPSRDICQRGTSLTIQCQVDSQVTMMFWYRQQPGQSLTLIATANQGSEATYESGFVIDKFPISRPNLTFSTLTVSNMSPEDSSIYLCSVDRGREAQYFGPGTRLLVL.

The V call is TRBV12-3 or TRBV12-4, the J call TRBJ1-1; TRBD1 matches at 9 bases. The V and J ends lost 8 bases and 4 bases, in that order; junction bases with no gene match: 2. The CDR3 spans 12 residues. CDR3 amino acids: CASEGQGTEAFF. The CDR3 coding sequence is TGTGCCAGCGAGGGACAGGGCACTGAAGCTTTCTTT.

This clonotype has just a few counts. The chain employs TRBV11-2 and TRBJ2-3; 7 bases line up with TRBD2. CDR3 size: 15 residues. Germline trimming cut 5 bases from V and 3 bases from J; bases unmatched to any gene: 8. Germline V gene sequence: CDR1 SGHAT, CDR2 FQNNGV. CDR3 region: CASSPAGVGTDTQYF. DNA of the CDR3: TGTGCCAGCAGCCCCGCGGGAGTAGGGACAGATACGCAGTATTTT.

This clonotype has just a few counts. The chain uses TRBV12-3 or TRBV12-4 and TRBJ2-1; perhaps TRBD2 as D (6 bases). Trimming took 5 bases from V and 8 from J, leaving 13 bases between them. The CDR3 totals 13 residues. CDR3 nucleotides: TGTGCCAGCAGTGTCATAACGGGGGATGAGCAGTTCTTC. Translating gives CASSVITGDEQFF.

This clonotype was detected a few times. This CDR3 reads CSALSLAGVLKTQYF. CDR3 coding DNA: TGCAGTGCTCTTTCCCTAGCGGGAGTGTTGAAGACCCAGTACTTC. The chain employs TRBV20-1 and TRBJ2-5, with 10 bases identical to TRBD2. The CDR3 loop spans 15 amino acids. Germline V lookup: CDR1 DFQATT, CDR2 SNEGSKA (reference sequence). With 5 bases clipped from V and 6 bases from J, the junction kept 12 bases outside the gene matches.

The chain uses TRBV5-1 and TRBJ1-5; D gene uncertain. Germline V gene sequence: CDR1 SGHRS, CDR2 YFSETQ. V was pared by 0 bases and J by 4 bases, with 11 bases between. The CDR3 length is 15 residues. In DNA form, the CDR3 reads TGCGCCAGCAGCTTGGGGGCAGGTGAAAATCAGCCCCAGCATTTT. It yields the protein CASSLGAGENQPQHF.

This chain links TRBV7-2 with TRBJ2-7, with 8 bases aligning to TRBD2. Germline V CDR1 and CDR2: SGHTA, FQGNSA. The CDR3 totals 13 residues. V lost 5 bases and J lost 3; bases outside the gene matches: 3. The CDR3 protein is CASSRRGGYEQYV. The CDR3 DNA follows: TGTGCCAGCAGCCGACGGGGGGGCTACGAGCAGTACGTC.

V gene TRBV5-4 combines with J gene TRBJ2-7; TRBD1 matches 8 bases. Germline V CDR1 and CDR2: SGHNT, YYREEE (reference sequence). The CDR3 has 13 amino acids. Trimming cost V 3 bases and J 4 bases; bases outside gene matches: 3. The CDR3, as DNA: TGTGCCAGCAGCTCGGACAGGGTTTACGAGCAGTACGTC. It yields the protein CASSSDRVYEQYV.

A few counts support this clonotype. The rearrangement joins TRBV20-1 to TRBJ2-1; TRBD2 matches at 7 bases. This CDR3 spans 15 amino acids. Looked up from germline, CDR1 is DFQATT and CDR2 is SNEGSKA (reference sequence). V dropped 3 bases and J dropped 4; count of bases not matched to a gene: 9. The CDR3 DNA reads TGCAGTGCTAGGCGACTAGCCCAGTTGTACAATGAGCAGTTCTTC. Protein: CSARRLAQLYNEQFF.

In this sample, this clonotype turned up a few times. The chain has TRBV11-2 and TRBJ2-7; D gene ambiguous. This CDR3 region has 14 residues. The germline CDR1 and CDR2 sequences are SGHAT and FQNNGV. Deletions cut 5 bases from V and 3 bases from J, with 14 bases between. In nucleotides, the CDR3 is TGTGCCAGCAGCCCCAGAGTAGGTAGCTACGAGCAGTACGTC. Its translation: CASSPRVGSYEQYV.

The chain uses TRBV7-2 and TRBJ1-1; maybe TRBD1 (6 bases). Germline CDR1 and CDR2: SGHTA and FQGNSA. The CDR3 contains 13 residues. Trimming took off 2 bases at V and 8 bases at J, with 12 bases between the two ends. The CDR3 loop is CASSLLGGQEAFF. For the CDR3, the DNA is TGTGCCAGCAGCTTATTAGGGGGGCAGGAAGCTTTCTTT.

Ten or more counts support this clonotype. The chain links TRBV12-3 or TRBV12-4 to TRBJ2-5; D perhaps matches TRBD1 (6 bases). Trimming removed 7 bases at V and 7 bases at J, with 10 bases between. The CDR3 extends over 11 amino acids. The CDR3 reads CASKGDRTQYF. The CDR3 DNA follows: TGTGCCAGCAAGGGGGACCGGACCCAGTACTTC.

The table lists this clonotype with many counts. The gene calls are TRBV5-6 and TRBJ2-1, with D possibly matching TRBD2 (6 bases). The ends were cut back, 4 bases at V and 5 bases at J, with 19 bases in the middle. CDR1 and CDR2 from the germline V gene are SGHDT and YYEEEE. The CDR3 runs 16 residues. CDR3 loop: CASSGTGLRADNEQFF. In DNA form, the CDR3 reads TGTGCCAGCAGCGGCACGGGACTGAGGGCCGACAATGAGCAGTTCTTC.

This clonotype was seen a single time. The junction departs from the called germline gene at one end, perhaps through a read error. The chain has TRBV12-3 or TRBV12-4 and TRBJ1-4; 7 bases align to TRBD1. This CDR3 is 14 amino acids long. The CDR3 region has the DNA TGTGCCAGCAGTCCACAGGGGAATAATGAAAATCTGTTTTTT. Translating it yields CASSPQGNNENLFF.

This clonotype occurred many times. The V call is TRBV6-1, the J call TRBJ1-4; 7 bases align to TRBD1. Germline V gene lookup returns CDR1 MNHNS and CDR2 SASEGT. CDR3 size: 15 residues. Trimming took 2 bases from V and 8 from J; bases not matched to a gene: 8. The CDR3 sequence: CASSEQGVPIEKLFF. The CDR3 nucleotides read TGTGCCAGCAGTGAACAGGGGGTCCCGATAGAAAAACTGTTTTTT.

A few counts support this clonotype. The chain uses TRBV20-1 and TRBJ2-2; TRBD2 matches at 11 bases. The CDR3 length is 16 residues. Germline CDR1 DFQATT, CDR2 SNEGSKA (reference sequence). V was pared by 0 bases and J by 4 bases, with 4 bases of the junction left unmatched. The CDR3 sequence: CSAREGSGRATGELFF. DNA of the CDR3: TGCAGTGCTAGAGAAGGTAGCGGGAGGGCCACCGGGGAGCTGTTTTTT.

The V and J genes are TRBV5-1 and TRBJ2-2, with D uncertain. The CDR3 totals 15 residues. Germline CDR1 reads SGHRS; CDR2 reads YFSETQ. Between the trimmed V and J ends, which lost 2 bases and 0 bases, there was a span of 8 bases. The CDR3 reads CASSFAASNTGELFF. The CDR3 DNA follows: TGCGCCAGCAGCTTCGCGGCTTCGAACACCGGGGAGCTGTTTTTT.

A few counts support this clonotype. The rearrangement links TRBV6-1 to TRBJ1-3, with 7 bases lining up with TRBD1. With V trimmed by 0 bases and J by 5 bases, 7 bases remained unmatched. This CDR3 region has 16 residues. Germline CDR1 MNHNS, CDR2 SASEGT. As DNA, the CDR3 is TGTGCCAGCAGTGAAGCGGTCCGGGACAGAAGAAACACCATATATTTT. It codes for CASSEAVRDRRNTIYF.